The 18 T cell receptor beta chains in this list originate from one sample, sequenced in a study of control samples from healthy donors and cancer patients. Generated by immunoSEQ multiplex PCR, the TCRdb table keeps only in-frame clones and is missing some. The sample holds about 98,000 clones, just over 90% seen once. The material sequenced was blood. These receptor sequences come from a woman in her late teens or twenties in good health.

The CDR3 spells CASSLVPAGRSNEKLFF. The DNA of the CDR3 is TGTGCCAGCAGCTTAGTACCAGCAGGCCGCTCAAATGAAAAACTGTTTTTT. The V call is TRBV7-2, the J call TRBJ1-4; D not resolved. This CDR3 is built from 17 residues. Per germline, CDR1 SGHTA and CDR2 FQGNSA. Trimming removed 1 base from V and 5 bases from J, with 17 bases in between.

The V call is TRBV13, the J call TRBJ2-7; 7 positions agree with TRBD1. The CDR3 spans 14 residues. Germline CDR1 and CDR2: PRHDT and FYEKMQ (reference sequence). V lost 3 bases to trimming and J lost 2 bases; unmatched junction nucleotides: 4. CDR3 sequence (DNA): TGTGCCAGCAGCTTCGGGACAGTCCCCTACGAGCAGTACTTC. This encodes CASSFGTVPYEQYF.

The chain is built from TRBV4-1 and TRBJ2-7; 7 bases agree with TRBD1. Trimming took 4 bases from V and 2 from J; bases not matched to a gene: 5. CDR1 and CDR2 (germline): MGHRA, YSYEKL. The CDR3 extends over 14 amino acids. CDR3 region: CASSLGQEAYEQYF. The CDR3 region has the DNA TGCGCCAGCAGCCTCGGACAGGAGGCCTACGAGCAGTACTTC.

CDR3: CASSYGQGNYGYTF. CDR3 in DNA: TGTGCCAGCAGTTACGGGCAGGGGAACTATGGCTACACCTTC. This sequence joins TRBV6-5 and TRBJ1-2; D perhaps matches TRBD1 (6 bases). Germline-derived CDR1 and CDR2 are MNHEY and SVGAGI. The germline V and J ends were trimmed by 2 bases and 2 bases, with 9 bases remaining between them. CDR3 length: 14 residues.

CDR3 residues: CASSYSGLPPPDTQYF. CDR3 DNA: TGTGCCAGCAGTTACTCCGGACTACCTCCCCCAGATACGCAGTATTTT. The chain combines TRBV6-2 or TRBV6-3 with TRBJ2-3; D is possibly TRBD2 (6 bases). In germline, CDR1 is MNHEY, CDR2 SVGEGT. The CDR3 extends over 16 amino acids. With 0 bases removed from V and 4 bases from J, the gap between germline ends came to 14 bases.

The chain employs TRBV23-1 and TRBJ1-1, with D possibly TRBD1 on 6 matching bases. TRBV23-1 is an open reading frame, and its role is uncertain. CDR3 length: 12 amino acids. V dropped 3 bases and J dropped 6 bases, with 8 bases sitting between them. CDR3 protein: CASSQDSPEAFF. CDR3 bases: TGCGCCAGCAGTCAGGACAGTCCTGAAGCTTTCTTT.

The CDR3 nucleotides are TGTGCCATAGGAGGCTGGGGATCCTACGAGCAGTACTTC. Encoded protein: CAIGGWGSYEQYF. The genes are TRBV6-5 and TRBJ2-7; maybe TRBD2 (5 bases). The CDR3 is 13 amino acids. The germline V gene has CDR1 MNHEY and CDR2 SVGAGI. Trimming left V 10 bases short and J 1 base short, with 14 bases between.

The chain has TRBV19 and TRBJ1-6, with 7 bases aligning to TRBD1. With V trimmed by 2 bases and J by 6 bases, 4 bases remained unmatched. The CDR3 consists of 15 residues. Per the germline V gene, CDR1 is LNHDA and CDR2 is SQIVND (reference sequence). Here the CDR3 reads CASSILDRANSPLHF. The CDR3 nucleotides are TGTGCCAGTAGTATACTCGACAGGGCTAATTCACCCCTCCACTTT.

This rearrangement joins TRBV6-1 to TRBJ1-3; D ambiguous. Germline V CDR1 and CDR2: MNHNS, SASEGT. V lost 0 bases to trimming and J lost 3 bases, with 15 bases between them. The length of the CDR3 is 17 residues. As DNA, the CDR3 is TGTGCCAGCAGTGAAGCTGGAACGCTTCGATTTGGAAACACCATATATTTT. Amino acids: CASSEAGTLRFGNTIYF.

This chain connects TRBV4-1 to TRBJ1-5; D gene unclear. CDR3 length equals 15 residues. The V and J ends lost 2 bases and 7 bases respectively, with 15 bases between them. CDR1 is MGHRA, CDR2 YSYEKL, per germline. The CDR3 DNA sequence: TGCGCCAGCAGCCAACGTTACAGTTATAACCAGCCCCAGCATTTT. It yields the protein CASSQRYSYNQPQHF.

As DNA, the CDR3 is TGTGCCAGCAGCGCGCGTAACACTGAAGCTTTCTTT. It is translated as CASSARNTEAFF. The chain couples TRBV7-2 to TRBJ1-1; unclear D gene. Germline V CDR1 and CDR2: SGHTA, FQGNSA. Trimming pared 5 bases from V and 2 bases from J, leaving 6 bases between. CDR3 length: 12 residues.

This sequence joins TRBV2 and TRBJ2-4; 7 bases map to TRBD1. Germline V gives CDR1 SNHLY, CDR2 FYNNEI. Trimming removed 7 bases from V and 1 base from J; junction bases left unmatched: 10. This CDR3 is 16 amino acids long. The CDR3 loop reads CASMGRQGVAKNIQYF. Here the CDR3 DNA reads TGTGCCAGCATGGGTCGGCAGGGGGTGGCCAAAAACATTCAGTACTTC.

V and J are TRBV12-5 and TRBJ2-7; TRBD2 agrees at 8 bases. CDR1 and CDR2 from the germline V gene are LGHNT and FRNRAP. V shed 6 bases and J 1 base; nucleotides not matched to a gene: 14. This CDR3 comprises 17 residues. This chain's CDR3 is CASGRTSKSVGSYEQYF. As DNA, the CDR3 is TGTGCTAGTGGCCGGACTAGCAAGTCTGTCGGATCCTACGAGCAGTACTTC.

The chain joins TRBV6-5 to TRBJ1-4; TRBD1 agrees at 8 bases. The CDR3 is 14 residues long. Germline assignment: CDR1 MNHEY and CDR2 SVGAGI. After removal of 5 bases from V and 4 bases from J, the junction contained 3 bases not matched to a gene. CDR3 sequence (DNA): TGTGCCAGCAGTCAGGGGGCTGGTAATGAAAAACTGTTTTTT. This translates into CASSQGAGNEKLFF.

V usage is TRBV7-9 and J usage is TRBJ2-7; D gene uncertain. The length of the CDR3 is 13 residues. The ends were cut back, 4 bases at V and 2 bases at J, with 9 bases in the middle. Germline V gene data show CDR1 as SEHNR and CDR2 as FQNEAQ (reference sequence). CDR3 coding DNA: TGTGCCAGCAGCTACCAATCAACCTACGAGCAGTACTTC. Its protein product is CASSYQSTYEQYF.

The chain recombines TRBV5-4 with TRBJ1-2; D remains ambiguous. V was shortened by 4 bases and J by 0 bases, with 7 bases between the two germline ends. The CDR3 sequence is 13 residues long. Germline V gives CDR1 SGHNT, CDR2 YYREEE (reference sequence). The CDR3 nucleotides are TGTGCCAGCAGCCCCAGGTCTAACTATGGCTACACCTTC. It encodes CASSPRSNYGYTF.

CDR3 in DNA: TGTGCCAGCAGCTTTTCGCTGAAGCCCTTGGACTACACCTTC. Residues: CASSFSLKPLDYTF. The chain employs TRBV5-5 and TRBJ1-2, with unresolved D. CDR1 SGHKS and CDR2 YYEKEE come from the germline V gene (reference sequence). The CDR3 totals 14 residues. V was trimmed by 2 bases and J by 10 bases, leaving 18 bases between them.

This CDR3 is CASSTEGQQNEQFF. The CDR3 DNA follows: TGTGCCAGCAGCACTGAGGGACAGCAAAATGAGCAGTTCTTC. The chain carries TRBV21-1 and TRBJ2-1; the listed D gene, TRBD1, was not tested against the DNA. TRBV21-1 is a known pseudogene. The CDR3 is 14 amino acids.